A selection of T cell receptor beta chains follows, all from one sample in a study of shared clonotypes between healthy human individuals. Sequencing was performed with immunoSEQ multiplex PCR; in TCRdb, only in-frame clones are kept and a portion is missing. Of a few million clones listed, about 93% were seen once; the top ten hold approximately 1.6%. Sequenced: naive CD8+ T cells from PBMCs. These receptors were taken from a man younger than 30 in good health. Some clones in this sample may be carry-over from other donors' samples. CDR3s include the opening cysteine and the closing phenylalanine or tryptophan. Fields, in order: J gene, clone size, V gene, D gene, CDR3 protein, CDR3 DNA. A D gene is named only where the DNA matches it firmly. A row's size may be missing; if present it is once, few, many or a size class.

j_call: TRBJ1-2
clone_size: NA
v_call: TRBV13
d_call: NA
cdr3_aa: CASSLQANGYTF
cdr3_nt: TGTGCCAGCAGCCTCCAGGCAAATGGCTACACCTTC

j_call: TRBJ1-4
clone_size: NA
v_call: TRBV7-9
d_call: NA
cdr3_aa: CASSLPGSNEKLFF
cdr3_nt: TGTGCCAGCAGCTTACCGGGGTCTAATGAAAAACTGTTTTTT

j_call: TRBJ2-5
clone_size: NA
v_call: TRBV28
d_call: TRBD2
cdr3_aa: CASRSSGTTEPQYF
cdr3_nt: TGTGCCAGCAGATCGTCCGGGACTACAGAGCCCCAGTACTTC

j_call: TRBJ2-3
clone_size: NA
v_call: TRBV9
d_call: TRBD2
cdr3_aa: CASSGLAGAPDTQYF
cdr3_nt: TGTGCCAGCAGCGGACTAGCGGGAGCCCCAGATACGCAGTATTTT

j_call: TRBJ1-2
clone_size: NA
v_call: TRBV10-2
d_call: TRBD1
cdr3_aa: CASRGQVRIAANYGYTF
cdr3_nt: TGCGCCAGCAGGGGACAGGTCCGGATCGCGGCAAACTATGGCTACACCTTC

j_call: TRBJ2-7
clone_size: once
v_call: TRBV15
d_call: NA
cdr3_aa: CATSSSGPEQYF
cdr3_nt: TGTGCCACCAGCAGCTCAGGGCCCGAGCAGTACTTC

j_call: TRBJ1-2
clone_size: NA
v_call: TRBV29-1
d_call: NA
cdr3_aa: CSVEESGYGYTF
cdr3_nt: TGCAGCGTTGAGGAGTCGGGGTATGGCTACACCTTC

j_call: TRBJ1-5
clone_size: NA
v_call: TRBV7-9
d_call: TRBD1
cdr3_aa: CASSETTGDNQPQHF
cdr3_nt: TGTGCCAGCAGCGAGACGACAGGGGACAATCAGCCCCAGCATTTT

j_call: TRBJ2-7
clone_size: NA
v_call: TRBV20-1
d_call: NA
cdr3_aa: CSARGGYEQYF
cdr3_nt: TGCAGTGCTAGAGGAGGCTACGAGCAGTACTTC

j_call: TRBJ2-7
clone_size: NA
v_call: TRBV25-1
d_call: NA
cdr3_aa: CASSVSYEQYF
cdr3_nt: TGTGCCAGCAGTGTAAGCTACGAGCAGTACTTC

j_call: TRBJ1-5
clone_size: NA
v_call: TRBV30
d_call: NA
cdr3_aa: CAWSVRGGRDQPQHF
cdr3_nt: TGTGCCTGGAGTGTACGGGGGGGAAGAGATCAGCCCCAGCATTTT

j_call: TRBJ2-1
clone_size: NA
v_call: TRBV19
d_call: NA
cdr3_aa: CASSRDSNNEQFF
cdr3_nt: TGTGCCAGTAGTCGCGATTCGAACAATGAGCAGTTCTTC

j_call: TRBJ2-1
clone_size: NA
v_call: TRBV5-6
d_call: NA
cdr3_aa: CASSPGAASEQFF
cdr3_nt: TGTGCCAGCAGCCCGGGGGCAGCGTCTGAGCAGTTCTTC

j_call: TRBJ1-2
clone_size: NA
v_call: TRBV9
d_call: NA
cdr3_aa: CASRTGGYGYTF
cdr3_nt: TGTGCCAGCAGGACAGGTGGCTATGGCTACACCTTC

j_call: TRBJ1-3
clone_size: once
v_call: TRBV4-1
d_call: NA
cdr3_aa: CASSQGGSQTHSGNTIYF
cdr3_nt: TGCGCCAGCAGCCAAGGGGGGTCTCAGACCCACTCTGGAAACACCATATATTTT

j_call: TRBJ2-2
clone_size: NA
v_call: TRBV5-1
d_call: NA
cdr3_aa: CASSLDSLRLNTGELFF
cdr3_nt: TGCGCCAGCAGCTTGGATAGCCTCCGATTGAACACCGGGGAGCTGTTTTTT

j_call: TRBJ2-1
clone_size: NA
v_call: TRBV5-6
d_call: NA
cdr3_aa: CASSLGQGGGNEQFF
cdr3_nt: TGTGCCAGCAGCTTGGGCCAGGGAGGGGGCAATGAGCAGTTCTTC

j_call: TRBJ2-7
clone_size: NA
v_call: TRBV2
d_call: TRBD1
cdr3_aa: CASSDPDRAPFYEQYF
cdr3_nt: TGTGCCAGCAGTGACCCCGACAGGGCCCCCTTCTACGAGCAGTACTTC

j_call: TRBJ2-1
clone_size: NA
v_call: TRBV19
d_call: NA
cdr3_aa: CASKEGSGPGNEQFF
cdr3_nt: TGTGCCAGTAAGGAGGGTTCAGGGCCAGGCAATGAGCAGTTCTTC

j_call: TRBJ2-6
clone_size: NA
v_call: TRBV7-9
d_call: NA
cdr3_aa: CASSLFNPASFSGANVLTF
cdr3_nt: TGTGCCAGCAGCTTATTTAACCCAGCGTCCTTCTCTGGGGCCAACGTCCTGACTTTC

j_call: TRBJ2-7
clone_size: NA
v_call: TRBV5-4
d_call: NA
cdr3_aa: CASSLLTGEQYF
cdr3_nt: TGTGCCAGCAGCTTGTTAACAGGTGAACAGTACTTC

j_call: TRBJ2-3
clone_size: NA
v_call: TRBV28
d_call: NA
cdr3_aa: CASSLGEVVADTQYF
cdr3_nt: TGTGCCAGCAGTTTAGGTGAAGTAGTAGCAGATACGCAGTATTTT